This paragraph reports one T cell receptor beta chain. As processed by the authors: Nucleated cell counts were estimated from reference gene primer amplification. Here immunoSEQ multiplex PCR was the method, and the copy in TCRdb shows in-frame clones only, minus some. D and trimming were read from the DNA, whereas the V and J calls and clone size are those reported in that table. The sample yields 150,000 to 200,000 clones, 80% to 85% seen once. This specimen comes from a study of blood T cell repertoires in COVID-19. Trimming left V 3 bases short and J 1 base short, with 4 bases between. The germline CDR1 and CDR2 sequences are GTSNPN and SVGIG (reference sequence). This CDR3 region has 11 residues.

Material for sequencing was PBMCs or T cells enriched from blood (not recorded which). This TCR derives from a man in his forties who had recovered from COVID-19. The V gene is TRBV30, the J gene TRBJ2-7; D is unresolved. CDR3 sequence: CAWRRSYEQYF. In DNA, the CDR3 is TGTGCCTGGAGGAGATCCTACGAGCAGTACTTC. The whole variable domain, filled in from reference TRBV30 and TRBJ2-7, reads SQTIHQWPATLVQPVGSPLSLECTVEGTSNPNLYWYRQAAGRGLQLLFYSVGIGQISSEVPQNLSASRPQDRQFILSSKKLLLSDSGFYLCAWRRSYEQYFGPGTRLTVT.